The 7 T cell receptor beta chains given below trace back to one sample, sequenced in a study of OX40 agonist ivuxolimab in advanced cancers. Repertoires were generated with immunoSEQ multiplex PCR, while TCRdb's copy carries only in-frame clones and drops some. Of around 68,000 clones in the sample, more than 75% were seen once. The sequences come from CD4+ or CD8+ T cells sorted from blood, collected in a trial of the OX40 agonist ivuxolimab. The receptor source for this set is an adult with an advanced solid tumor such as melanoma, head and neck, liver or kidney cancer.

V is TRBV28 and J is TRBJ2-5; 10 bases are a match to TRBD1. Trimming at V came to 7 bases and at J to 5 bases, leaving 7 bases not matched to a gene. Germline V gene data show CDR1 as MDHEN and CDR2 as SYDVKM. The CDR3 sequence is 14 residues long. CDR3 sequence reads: CASTETGGLETQYF. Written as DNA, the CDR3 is TGTGCCAGCACCGAGACAGGGGGCCTCGAGACCCAGTACTTC. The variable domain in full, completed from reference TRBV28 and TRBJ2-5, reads DVKVTQSSRYLVKRTGEKVFLECVQDMDHENMFWYRQDPGLGLRLIYFSYDVKMKEKGDIPEGYSVSREKKERFSLILESASTNQTSMYLCASTETGGLETQYFGPGTRLLVL.

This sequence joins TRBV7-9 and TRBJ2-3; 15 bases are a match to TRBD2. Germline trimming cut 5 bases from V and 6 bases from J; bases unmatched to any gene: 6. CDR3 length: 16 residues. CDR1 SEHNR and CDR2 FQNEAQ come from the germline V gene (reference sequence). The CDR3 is CASSIGLAGGQDTQYF. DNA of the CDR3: TGTGCCAGCAGCATTGGACTAGCGGGAGGGCAGGATACGCAGTATTTT.

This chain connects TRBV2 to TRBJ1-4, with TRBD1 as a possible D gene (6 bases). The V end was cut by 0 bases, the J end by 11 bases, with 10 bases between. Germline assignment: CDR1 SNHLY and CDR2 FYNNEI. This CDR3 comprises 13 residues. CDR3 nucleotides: TGTGCCAGCAGTGAAGCGCGGCAGGGGAAACTGTTTTTT. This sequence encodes CASSEARQGKLFF.

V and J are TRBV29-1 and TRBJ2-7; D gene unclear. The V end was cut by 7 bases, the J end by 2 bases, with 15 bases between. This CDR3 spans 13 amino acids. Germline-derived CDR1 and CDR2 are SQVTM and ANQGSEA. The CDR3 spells CSGATEFPYEQYF. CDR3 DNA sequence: TGCAGCGGGGCGACTGAGTTCCCCTACGAGCAGTACTTC.

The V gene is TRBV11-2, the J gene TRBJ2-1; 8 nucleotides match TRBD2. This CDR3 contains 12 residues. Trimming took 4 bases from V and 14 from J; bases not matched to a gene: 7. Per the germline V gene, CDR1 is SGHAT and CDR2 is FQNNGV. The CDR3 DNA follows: TGTGCCAGCAGCTCAATGGGACTAGGAGAGTTCTTC. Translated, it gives CASSSMGLGEFF.

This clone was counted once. This CDR3 is CATSRDITERGYTF. The DNA of the CDR3 is TGTGCCACCAGCAGGGACATCACCGAGAGGGGCTACACCTTC. V usage is TRBV15 and J usage is TRBJ1-2; a possible D gene is TRBD1 (5 bases). Trimming pared 3 bases from V and 8 bases from J, leaving 16 bases between. The CDR3 length is 14 residues. CDR1 LNHNV and CDR2 YYDKDF come from the germline V gene (reference sequence).

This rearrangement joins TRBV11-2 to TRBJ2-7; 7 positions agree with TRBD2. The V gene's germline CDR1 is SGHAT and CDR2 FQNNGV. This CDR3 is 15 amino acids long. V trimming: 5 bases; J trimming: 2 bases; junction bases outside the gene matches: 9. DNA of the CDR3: TGTGCCAGCAGCCCCACTAGCGACATAACCTACGAGCAGTACTTC. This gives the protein CASSPTSDITYEQYF.